This T cell receptor beta chain stems from a study of T cell clonality in common variable immunodeficiency. Study conclusions and caveats: Reportedly, TCR beta sequences from common variable immunodeficiency showed fewer deletions and N-nucleotide insertions.

Sequenced by immunoSEQ multiplex PCR; TCRdb stores in-frame clones only, minus some. Recorded here are about 52,000 clones, none singletons. There are a few counts of this clone. Its antigen is as yet unknown. This receptor was taken from a person aged 18 to 70 in good health. Sequencing was performed on peripheral blood mononuclear cells.

The CDR3 loop reads CASSIRGGGRARYDYTF. The sequenced CDR3 bases are TGTGCCAGTAGTATACGCGGCGGGGGGAGGGCCAGATACGAC. V usage is TRBV19 and J usage is TRBJ1-2; D is perhaps TRBD1 (5 bases). The read stops 3 residues short of the end of the CDR3; the missing end is completed from the germline J gene. The germline gives CDR1 LNHDA, CDR2 SQIVND (reference sequence). This CDR3 is built from 17 residues.